The 2 T cell receptor beta chains given below trace back to one sample, sequenced in a study of blood T cell repertoires in COVID-19. Here immunoSEQ multiplex PCR was the method, and the copy in TCRdb shows in-frame clones only, minus some. This sample has 250,000 to 350,000 clones; roughly 82% occur once, and the top ten carry 1.5% to 2%. The sample taken for sequencing was peripheral blood. These receptors were taken from a woman aged 45-65 years with acute or convalescent COVID-19.

Of note for this clone: This CDR3 is also generated by other DNA sequences in the sample. The CDR3 sequence: CASSPLQARTDTQYF. CDR3 in DNA: TGTGCCAGCTCACCACTACAGGCTCGCACAGATACGCAGTATTTT. V and J are TRBV18 and TRBJ2-3; D possibly corresponds to TRBD1 (5 bases). Germline CDR1 KGHSH, CDR2 LQKENI. The CDR3 covers 15 residues. Trimming took off 1 base at V and 1 base at J, with 9 bases between the two ends. Supplemented by reference TRBV18 and TRBJ2-3, the full variable domain reads NAGVMQNPRHLVRRRGQEARLRCSPMKGHSHVYWYRQLPEEGLKFMVYLQKENIIDESGMPKERFSAEFPKEGPSILRIQQVVRGDSAAYFCASSPLQARTDTQYFGPGTRLTVL.

The chain couples TRBV19 to TRBJ1-3; maybe TRBD1 (6 bases). The V end was cut by 2 bases, the J end by 2 bases, with 13 bases between. The CDR3 length is 16 residues. The germline CDR1 and CDR2 sequences are LNHDA and SQIVND (reference sequence). CDR3 nucleotides: TGTGCCAGTAGTATATCGACAGGCGGGCCTGGAAACACCATATATTTT. Translation gives CASSISTGGPGNTIYF.